This T cell receptor (beta chain) was documented in a study of T cells in Graves' hyperthyroidism and ophthalmopathy. Study outcomes and limitations: Expanded thyroid clonotypes (above 0.001) were mostly also found in blood.

Concerning this clonotype: Its specificity is unknown.

The source material, RNA transcripts, was used to amplify TCR beta CDR3 regions. The HTBI set primed first-round TCR CDR3 RT-PCR. TCRdb passed the multiplex PCR reads through MiXCR, listing each CDR3 protein once. The sample consists of around 580,000 distinct CDR3 sequences, approximately 44% of them appearing once. Stable hyperthyroidism: no ophthalmopathy progression over 18 months of follow-up. Patients aged 18 to 65 had newly diagnosed hyperthyroidism lasting under 2 months. Trimming took off 1 base at V and 8 bases at J, with 17 bases between the two ends. The CDR3 has 16 residues. Germline V CDR1 and CDR2: SGHVS, FQNEAQ.

The chain uses TRBV7-8 and TRBJ1-4; TRBD1 might be the D (5 bases). The sequence was obtained from a woman under 30 with Graves' hyperthyroidism. Sequenced: peripheral blood or thyroid tissue (not recorded which). CDR3 DNA: TGTGCCAGCAGCTTAGGACCGGCAGGGTTGGAGGAAAAACTGTTTTTT. This codes for CASSLGPAGLEEKLFF.